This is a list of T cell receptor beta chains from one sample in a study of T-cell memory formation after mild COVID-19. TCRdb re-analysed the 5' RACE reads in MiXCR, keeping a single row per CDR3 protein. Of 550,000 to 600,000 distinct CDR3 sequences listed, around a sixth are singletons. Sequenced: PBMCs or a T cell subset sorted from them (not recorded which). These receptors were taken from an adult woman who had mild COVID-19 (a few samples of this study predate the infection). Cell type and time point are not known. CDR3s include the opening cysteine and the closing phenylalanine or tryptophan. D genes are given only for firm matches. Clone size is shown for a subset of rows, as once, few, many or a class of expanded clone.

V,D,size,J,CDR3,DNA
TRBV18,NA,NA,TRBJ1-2,CASSPNKDNGYTF,TGTGCCAGCTCACCGAATAAGGATAATGGCTACACCTTC
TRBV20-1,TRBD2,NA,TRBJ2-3,CSARDPGLAGGRNTDTQYF,TGCAGTGCTAGAGATCCGGGACTAGCGGGAGGCCGCAATACAGATACGCAGTATTTT
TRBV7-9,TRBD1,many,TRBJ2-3,CASRRDSHTDTQYF,TGTGCCAGCAGACGGGACAGCCACACAGATACGCAGTATTTT
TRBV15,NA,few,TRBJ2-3,CATSGDATTLSDTQYF,TGTGCCACCAGCGGTGACGCGACAACCCTATCAGATACGCAGTATTTT
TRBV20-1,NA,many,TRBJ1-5,CSAATVGSNQPQHF,TGCAGTGCGGCGACAGTGGGAAGCAATCAGCCCCAGCATTTT
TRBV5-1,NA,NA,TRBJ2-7,CASTSDWASYEQYF,TGCGCCAGCACTTCGGACTGGGCTTCCTACGAGCAGTACTTC
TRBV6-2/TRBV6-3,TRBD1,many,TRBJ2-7,CASSPPGQGYYEQYF,TGTGCCAGCAGCCCCCCGGGACAGGGATACTACGAGCAGTACTTC
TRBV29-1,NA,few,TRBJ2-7,CSVEDGLGREQYF,TGCAGCGTTGAGGACGGATTAGGCCGCGAGCAGTACTTC
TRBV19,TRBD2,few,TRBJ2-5,CASSISLAGGGETQYF,TGTGCCAGTAGTATTTCGTTAGCGGGAGGCGGAGAGACCCAGTACTTC
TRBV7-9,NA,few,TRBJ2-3,CASSGVEGAADTQYF,TGTGCCAGCAGCGGAGTGGAGGGAGCGGCAGATACGCAGTATTTT
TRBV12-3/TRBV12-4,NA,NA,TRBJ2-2,CATRDKKNTGELFF,TGTGCCACCAGGGACAAGAAGAACACCGGGGAGCTGTTTTTT
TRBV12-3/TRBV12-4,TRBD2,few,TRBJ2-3,CASSTAGGSDTQYF,TGTGCCAGCAGCACAGCGGGGGGCTCGGATACGCAGTATTTT
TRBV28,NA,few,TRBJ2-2,CASSLKLASRRGNTGELFF,TGTGCCAGCAGTTTAAAGTTGGCCTCCCGGAGGGGGAACACCGGGGAGCTGTTTTTT
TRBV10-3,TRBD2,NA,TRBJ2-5,CAISDLVAGQETQYF,TGTGCCATCAGTGATCTGGTAGCGGGACAAGAGACCCAGTACTTC
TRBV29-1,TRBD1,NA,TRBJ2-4,CSVRDRRKNIQYF,TGCAGCGTGAGGGACAGGCGTAAAAACATTCAGTACTTC
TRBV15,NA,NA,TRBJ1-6,CATSRPRGENSPLHF,TGTGCCACCAGCAGGCCCCGCGGGGAGAATTCACCCCTCCACTTT
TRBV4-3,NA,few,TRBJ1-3,CASSADYGQGTHSSGNTIYF,TGCGCCAGCAGCGCGGACTACGGGCAGGGGACCCACAGCTCTGGAAACACCATATATTTT
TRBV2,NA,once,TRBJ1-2,CASSDQGHYGYTF,TGTGCCAGCAGTGACCAGGGCCACTATGGCTACACCTTC
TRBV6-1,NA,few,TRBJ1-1,CASSESNMWSTEAFF,TGTGCCAGCAGTGAATCGAACATGTGGAGCACTGAAGCTTTCTTT
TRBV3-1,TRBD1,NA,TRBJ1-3,CASSHRQGEGNTIYF,TGTGCCAGCAGCCATCGACAGGGAGAAGGAAACACCATATATTTT
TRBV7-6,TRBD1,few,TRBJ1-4,CASSPFDRGNEKLFF,TGTGCCAGCAGCCCATTTGACAGGGGGAATGAAAAACTGTTTTTT
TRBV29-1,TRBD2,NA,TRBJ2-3,CSLLPSGASTDTQYF,TGCAGCCTCCTCCCTAGCGGAGCCTCCACAGATACGCAGTATTTT
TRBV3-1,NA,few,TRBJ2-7,CASSQASGTAQYF,TGTGCCAGCAGCCAAGCATCGGGAACTGCGCAGTACTTC
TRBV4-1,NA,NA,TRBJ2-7,CASSQLIRTEGGWQYF,TGCGCCAGCAGCCAGCTCATTAGGACAGAGGGTGGCTGGCAGTACTTC
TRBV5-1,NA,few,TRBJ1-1,CASSPPSNTEAFF,TGTGCCAGCAGCCCCCCTTCAAACACTGAAGCTTTCTTT
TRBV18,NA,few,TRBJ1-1,CASSPPMNTEAFF,TGTGCCAGCTCACCACCGATGAACACTGAAGCTTTCTTT
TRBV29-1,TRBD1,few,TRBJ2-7,CSATGTGLYEQYF,TGCAGCGCGACCGGGACAGGGCTCTACGAGCAGTACTTC
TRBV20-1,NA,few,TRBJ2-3,CSARDSAGRFSADTQYF,TGCAGTGCTAGAGATTCGGCAGGGAGGTTCAGCGCAGATACGCAGTATTTT
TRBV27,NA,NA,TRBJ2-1,CASSLETPGPYNEQFF,TGTGCCAGCAGCCTCGAAACCCCGGGGCCGTACAATGAGCAGTTCTTC
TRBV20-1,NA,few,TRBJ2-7,CSARDWAGRSYEQYF,TGCAGTGCTAGAGATTGGGCGGGGAGATCCTACGAGCAGTACTTC
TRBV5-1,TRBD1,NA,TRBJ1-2,CASSSSTGAAYGYTF,TGCGCCAGCAGCTCCTCGACAGGGGCGGCCTATGGCTACACCTTC
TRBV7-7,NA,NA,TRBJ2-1,CASSLSENNEQFF,TGTGCTAGCAGCTTATCCGAGAACAATGAGCAGTTCTTC
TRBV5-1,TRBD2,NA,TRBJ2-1,CASAKARTSSHNEQFF,TGCGCCAGCGCCAAAGCCCGGACTAGTAGCCACAATGAGCAGTTCTTC
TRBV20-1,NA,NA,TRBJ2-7,CSARDRRGPVLNPYEQYF,TGCAGTGCTAGAGATCGGCGGGGGCCGGTTCTTAACCCCTACGAGCAGTACTTC
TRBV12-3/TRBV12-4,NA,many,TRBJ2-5,CASSSGLAGETQYF,TGTGCCAGCAGTTCAGGGTTGGCGGGGGAGACCCAGTACTTC
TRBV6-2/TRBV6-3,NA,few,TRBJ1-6,CASTSGPGSTDYNSPLHF,TGTGCCAGCACCTCGGGACCGGGATCTACCGACTATAATTCACCCCTCCACTTT
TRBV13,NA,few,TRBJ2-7,CASSNRLARLGSSYEQYF,TGTGCCAGCAGTAACAGGTTAGCGCGGCTAGGAAGCTCCTACGAGCAGTACTTC
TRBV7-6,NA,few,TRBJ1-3,CASSSLQTSSGNTIYF,TGTGCCAGCAGTTCTTTACAAACCAGCTCTGGAAACACCATATATTTT
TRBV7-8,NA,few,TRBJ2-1,CASSRLGGSAYNEQFF,TGTGCCAGCAGCCGCCTGGGCGGGTCTGCCTACAATGAGCAGTTCTTC
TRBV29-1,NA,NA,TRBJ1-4,CSVWVEKLFF,TGCAGCGTATGGGTTGAAAAACTGTTTTTT
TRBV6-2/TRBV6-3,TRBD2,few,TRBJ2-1,CASSYERASGRNEQFF,TGTGCCAGCAGTTATGAGAGGGCTAGCGGGAGGAATGAGCAGTTCTTC
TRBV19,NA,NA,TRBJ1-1,CASSIGQTNTEAFF,TGTGCCAGTAGTATAGGACAAACGAACACTGAAGCTTTCTTT
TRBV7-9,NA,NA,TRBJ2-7,CASSLSTGGWYEQYF,TGTGCCAGCAGCTTATCGACGGGGGGCTGGTACGAGCAGTACTTC
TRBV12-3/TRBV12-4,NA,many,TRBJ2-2,CASSLNRLNTGELFF,TGTGCCAGCAGTTTAAACCGACTTAACACCGGGGAGCTGTTTTTT
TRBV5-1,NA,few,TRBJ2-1,CASSPSRDYNEQFF,TGCGCCAGCAGCCCTAGCAGGGACTACAATGAGCAGTTCTTC
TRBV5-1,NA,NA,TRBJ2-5,CASSLHPSNSEETQYF,TGCGCCAGCAGCTTGCACCCGTCAAACTCCGAAGAGACCCAGTACTTC
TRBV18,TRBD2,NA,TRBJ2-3,CASSPPTSGYTDTQYF,TGTGCCAGCTCACCACCAACTAGCGGGTACACAGATACGCAGTATTTT
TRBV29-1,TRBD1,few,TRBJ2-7,CSAAGTGSTYEQYF,TGCAGCGCCGCGGGGACAGGGAGTACCTACGAGCAGTACTTC
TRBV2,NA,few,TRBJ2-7,CASSVEGEQYF,TGTGCCAGCAGTGTGGAGGGCGAGCAGTACTTC
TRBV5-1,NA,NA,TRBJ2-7,CASSLGVAEYEQYF,TGCGCCAGCAGCTTGGGGGTAGCGGAGTACGAGCAGTACTTC
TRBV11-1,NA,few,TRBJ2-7,CASSLSEGGIYEQYF,TGTGCCAGCAGCTTATCGGAGGGCGGAATCTACGAGCAGTACTTC
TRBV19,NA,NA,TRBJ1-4,CACKLAAGEKLFF,TGTGCCTGCAAATTAGCAGCGGGGGAAAAACTGTTTTTT